Detailed here is one T cell receptor (beta chain). The data belong to a study of blood T cell repertoires in COVID-19. Looking at the study overall: Researchers got acute and convalescent COVID-19 samples from the United States, Italy and Spain. Sample material is recorded as cDNA or gDNA derived from T cells, B-cell-depleted T cells, or PBMCs.

The CDR3 has 17 residues. The V segment lost 6 bases and the J segment 0 bases; nucleotides outside the gene matches: 13. CDR1 is ENHRY and CDR2 is SYGVKD in the germline V gene. Original methodology: Researchers report that nucleated cell counts were estimated from reference gene primer amplification. The method was immunoSEQ multiplex PCR; TCRdb's version includes in-frame clones alone and lacks a portion of them. V and J calls and clone size are those listed in that table; D and trimming were worked out from the DNA. The table includes approximately 350,000 clones, 80% to 90% detected once. This chain uses TRBV10-3 with TRBJ1-1, with 7 bases aligning to TRBD1. The sequenced sample was peripheral blood. This sequence originates from a woman in her 30s with COVID-19, enrolled during active disease. The chain's CDR3 is CAIRDLGDRSLNTEAFF. The CDR3 DNA sequence: TGTGCCATCAGAGATTTGGGGGACAGATCGCTGAACACTGAAGCTTTCTTT.